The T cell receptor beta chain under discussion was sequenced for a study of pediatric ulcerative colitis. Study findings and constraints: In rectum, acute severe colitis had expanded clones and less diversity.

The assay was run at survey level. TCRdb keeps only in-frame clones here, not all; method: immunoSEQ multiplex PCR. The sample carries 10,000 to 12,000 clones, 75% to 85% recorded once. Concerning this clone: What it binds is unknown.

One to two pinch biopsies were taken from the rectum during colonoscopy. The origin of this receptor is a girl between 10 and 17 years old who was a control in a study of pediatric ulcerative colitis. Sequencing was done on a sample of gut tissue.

CDR3 loop: CATTYGKDNYGYTF. The DNA for the CDR3 is TGTGCCACCACATACGGCAAGGATAACTATGGCTACACCTTC. This chain links TRBV6-5 with TRBJ1-2, with unresolved D. The germline gives CDR1 MNHEY, CDR2 SVGAGI. V was cut by 10 bases and J by 1 base, with 16 bases left in between. The CDR3 runs 14 residues.